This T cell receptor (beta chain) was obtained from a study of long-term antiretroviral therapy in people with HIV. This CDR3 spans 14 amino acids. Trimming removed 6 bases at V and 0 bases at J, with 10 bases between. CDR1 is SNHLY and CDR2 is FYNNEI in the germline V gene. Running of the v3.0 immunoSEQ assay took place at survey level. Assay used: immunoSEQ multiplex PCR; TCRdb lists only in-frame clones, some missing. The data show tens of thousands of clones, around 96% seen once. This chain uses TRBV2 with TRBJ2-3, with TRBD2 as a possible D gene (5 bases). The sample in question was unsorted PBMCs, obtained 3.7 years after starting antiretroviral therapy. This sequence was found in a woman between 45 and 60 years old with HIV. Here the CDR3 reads CASRAEFSTDTQYF. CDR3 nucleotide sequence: TGTGCCAGCAGAGCGGAATTTAGCACAGATACGCAGTATTTT.